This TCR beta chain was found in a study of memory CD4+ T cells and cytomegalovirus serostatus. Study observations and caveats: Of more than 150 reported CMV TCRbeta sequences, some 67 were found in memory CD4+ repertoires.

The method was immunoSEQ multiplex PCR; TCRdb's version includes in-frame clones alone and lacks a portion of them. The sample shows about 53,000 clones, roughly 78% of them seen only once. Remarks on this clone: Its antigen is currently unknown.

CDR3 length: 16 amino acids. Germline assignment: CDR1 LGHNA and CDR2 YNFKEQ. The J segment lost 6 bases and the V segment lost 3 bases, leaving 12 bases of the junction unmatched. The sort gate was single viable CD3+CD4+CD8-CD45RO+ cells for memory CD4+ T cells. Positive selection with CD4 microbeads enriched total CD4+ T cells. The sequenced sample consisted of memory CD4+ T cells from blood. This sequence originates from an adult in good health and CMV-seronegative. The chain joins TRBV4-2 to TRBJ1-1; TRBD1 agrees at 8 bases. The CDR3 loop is CASSHRSGGLGAEAFF. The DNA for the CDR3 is TGTGCCAGCAGCCATCGGTCAGGGGGCCTGGGTGCTGAAGCTTTCTTT.